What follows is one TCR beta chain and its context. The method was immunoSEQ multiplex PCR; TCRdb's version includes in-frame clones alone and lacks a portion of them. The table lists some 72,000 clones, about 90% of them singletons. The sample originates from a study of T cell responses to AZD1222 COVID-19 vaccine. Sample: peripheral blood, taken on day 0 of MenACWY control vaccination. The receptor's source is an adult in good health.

CDR3 sequence reads: CASTLAGTDTQYF. CDR3 nucleotide sequence: TGTGCCAGTACGTTAGCGGGAACAGATACGCAGTATTTT. The chain links TRBV19 to TRBJ2-3; 8 bases match TRBD2. Trimming removed 7 bases from V and 3 bases from J; junction bases left unmatched: 3. The CDR3 loop spans 13 amino acids. Germline lookup yields CDR1 LNHDA and CDR2 SQIVND (reference sequence).